Below are 23 T cell receptor beta chains sequenced from a single sample in a study of T cell responses to AZD1222 COVID-19 vaccine. Profiled with immunoSEQ multiplex PCR; TCRdb holds only in-frame clones, not every one. The sample holds over 100,000 clones; around nine tenths are singletons and the top ten take around 19%. This specimen consisted of peripheral blood, obtained on day 0 of AZD1222 vaccination. These receptors were obtained from an adult in good health.

The chain joins TRBV7-9 to TRBJ1-5; D is possibly TRBD1 (6 bases). The CDR3 runs 14 residues. The V gene's germline CDR1 is SEHNR and CDR2 FQNEAQ (reference sequence). V was pared by 0 bases and J by 7 bases, with 10 bases between. CDR3: CASSLAGQGQPQHF. As DNA, the CDR3 is TGTGCCAGCAGCTTAGCGGGCCAGGGGCAGCCCCAGCATTTT.

The gene calls are TRBV5-4 and TRBJ2-3; D perhaps matches TRBD1 (6 bases). This CDR3 region has 16 residues. Germline V CDR1 and CDR2: SGHNT, YYREEE (reference sequence). Trimming took off 6 bases at V and 0 bases at J, with 17 bases between the two ends. CDR3 coding DNA: TGTGCCAGCACCCCCAAGACAGGTTTCAGCACAGATACGCAGTATTTT. Translating it yields CASTPKTGFSTDTQYF.

The chain couples TRBV3-1 (or the pseudogene TRBV3-2) to TRBJ1-1; 7 bases map to TRBD1. The V and J ends lost 1 base and 4 bases, in that order; junction bases with no gene match: 9. Germline V gives CDR1 LGHDT, CDR2 YNNKEL (reference sequence). The CDR3 is 16 residues long. This CDR3 is CASSQVGQPGGTEAFF. The CDR3 nucleotides read TGTGCCAGCAGCCAAGTGGGACAGCCAGGGGGCACTGAAGCTTTCTTT.

The chain is built from TRBV7-2 and TRBJ1-2, with 9 bases lining up with TRBD1. This CDR3 is built from 14 residues. Trimming cost V 8 bases and J 7 bases; bases outside gene matches: 11. In germline, CDR1 is SGHTA, CDR2 FQGNSA. In DNA form, the CDR3 reads TGTGCCAGCTCCCAACCACAGGGGGCCTTTGGCTACACCTTC. It encodes CASSQPQGAFGYTF.

This sequence joins TRBV5-1 and TRBJ1-2; D unclear. With 2 bases removed from V and 2 bases from J, the gap between germline ends came to 13 bases. The CDR3 covers 15 residues. The germline CDR1 and CDR2 sequences are SGHRS and YFSETQ. CDR3 nucleotide sequence: TGCGCCAGCAGCTTAGCGTACGGCCAGAACTATGGCTACACCTTC. Translating it yields CASSLAYGQNYGYTF.

This clone has only a few counts. V and J are TRBV10-2 and TRBJ2-2; D may match TRBD1 or TRBD2 (5 bases each). The V and J ends lost 0 bases and 5 bases respectively, with 13 bases between them. CDR3 length: 16 residues. The germline CDR1 and CDR2 sequences are WSHSY and SAAADI. DNA of the CDR3: TGCGCCAGCAGTGAGTCTAAGTGGGGGTTTACCGGGGAGCTGTTTTTT. Amino acid sequence: CASSESKWGFTGELFF.

The chain has TRBV4-1 and TRBJ1-2; no definite D call. Trimming took off 1 base at V and 4 bases at J, with 10 bases between the two ends. From germline, CDR1 is MGHRA and CDR2 YSYEKL. The CDR3 spans 14 residues. The CDR3 region is CASSQAPGSYGYTF. The CDR3 DNA reads TGCGCCAGCAGCCAAGCACCGGGCTCCTATGGCTACACCTTC.

The CDR3: CASSELQGPTYEQYF. DNA of the CDR3: TGTGCCAGCAGTGAATTGCAGGGCCCCACCTACGAGCAGTACTTC. V is TRBV2 and J is TRBJ2-7; perhaps TRBD1 as D (5 bases). The CDR3 sequence is 15 residues long. V lost 2 bases and J 2 bases, leaving 13 bases between the germline ends. Germline V gene data show CDR1 as SNHLY and CDR2 as FYNNEI.

CDR3 sequence reads: CAISESGGYNEKLFF. The DNA of the CDR3 is TGTGCCATCAGTGAGTCGGGAGGATATAATGAAAAACTGTTTTTT. V gene TRBV10-3 combines with J gene TRBJ1-4; D is unclear. This CDR3 is 15 amino acids long. Germline CDR1 reads ENHRY; CDR2 reads SYGVKD. With 0 bases removed from V and 4 bases from J, the gap between germline ends came to 9 bases.

V usage is TRBV19 and J usage is TRBJ1-3, with a tentative D call TRBD1 (6 bases). This CDR3 comprises 14 residues. Trimming took off 7 bases at V and 0 bases at J, with 10 bases between the two ends. Germline V lookup: CDR1 LNHDA, CDR2 SQIVND (reference sequence). For the CDR3, the DNA is TGTGCCAGTAAAATCAGGGGCTCTGGAAACACCATATATTTT. Translation: CASKIRGSGNTIYF.

This clone was detected only once. The V gene is TRBV6-5, the J gene TRBJ2-7; 8 bases are a match to TRBD1. V lost 2 bases and J lost 3; bases outside the gene matches: 3. The CDR3 loop spans 14 amino acids. Germline assignment: CDR1 MNHEY and CDR2 SVGAGI. CDR3 sequence: CASSYRGQDYEQYF. The CDR3 bases are TGTGCCAGCAGTTACCGGGGACAGGACTACGAGCAGTACTTC.

The chain uses TRBV29-1 and TRBJ1-2; D might be TRBD1 (6 bases). The CDR3 is 13 residues long. Germline-derived CDR1 and CDR2 are SQVTM and ANQGSEA. Trimming took 4 bases from V and 3 from J, leaving 12 bases between them. CDR3 in DNA: TGCAGCGTTGCTGGGGGCAGTTACTATGGCTACACCTTC. Its translation: CSVAGGSYYGYTF.

V gene TRBV6-2 or TRBV6-3 combines with J gene TRBJ2-3, with 7 positions matching TRBD2. The ends lost 3 bases at V and 2 bases at J; junction bases unmatched: 20. CDR1 is MNHEY, CDR2 SVGEGT, per germline. The CDR3 has 20 amino acids. The chain's CDR3 is CASSYLDGLVGGDSTDTQYF. The CDR3 DNA is TGTGCCAGCAGTTATTTGGACGGACTAGTGGGGGGGGACTCCACAGATACGCAGTATTTT.

V is TRBV3-1 (or the pseudogene TRBV3-2) and J is TRBJ2-6, with TRBD2 matching 8 bases. V shed 1 base and J 0 bases; nucleotides not matched to a gene: 5. Germline V gives CDR1 LGHDT, CDR2 YNNKEL (reference sequence). The CDR3 length is 18 residues. CDR3 in DNA: TGTGCCAGCAGCCAAGTATCCGGGGGGGCCTCTGGGGCCAACGTCCTGACTTTC. Protein sequence: CASSQVSGGASGANVLTF.

This chain connects TRBV5-1 to TRBJ2-5, with a possible D match to TRBD2 (7 bases). The CDR3 consists of 16 residues. Trimming shortened V by 4 bases and J by 5 bases, and 21 bases separated the two germline ends. CDR1 and CDR2 (germline): SGHRS, YFSETQ. The CDR3 is CASSRLQWGGRETQYF. The DNA of the CDR3 is TGCGCCAGCAGCCGACTTCAGTGGGGGGGCCGTGAGACCCAGTACTTC. The complete variable domain, with remaining parts taken from reference TRBV5-1 and TRBJ2-5, reads KAGVTQTPRYLIKTRGQQVTLSCSPISGHRSVSWYQQTPGQGLQFLFEYFSETQRNKGNFPGRFSGRQFSNSRSEMNVSTLELGDSALYLCASSRLQWGGRETQYFGPGTRLLVL.

This sequence joins TRBV10-3 and TRBJ1-1; 8 bases map to TRBD1. Trimming took 9 bases from V and 3 from J; bases not matched to a gene: 3. The CDR3 runs to 12 residues. Germline loops: CDR1 ENHRY, CDR2 SYGVKD. CDR3 DNA sequence: TGTGCCATAAACAGGGGGGACACTGAAGCTTTCTTT. Its protein product is CAINRGDTEAFF.

This clone is labeled medium-sized (0.01 to 0.1%). The conserved closing phenylalanine or tryptophan is absent in this CDR3, likely reflecting a read error. V usage is TRBV2 and J usage is TRBJ1-6; D is uncertain. Looked up from germline, CDR1 is SNHLY and CDR2 is FYNNEI. V was shortened by 4 bases and J by 6 bases, with 10 bases between the two germline ends. There are 14 residues in the CDR3. The DNA for the CDR3 is TGTGCCAGCAGTGGGGTTAGTGCTAATTCACCCCTCCACCTT. It codes for CASSGVSANSPLHL.

The chain links TRBV19 to TRBJ1-2; 7 bases map to TRBD1. Germline lookup yields CDR1 LNHDA and CDR2 SQIVND (reference sequence). The ends lost 2 bases at V and 5 bases at J; junction bases unmatched: 2. CDR3 length: 13 amino acids. In nucleotides, the CDR3 is TGTGCCAGTAGTATAACAGGGGAGTATGGCTACACCTTC. Protein sequence: CASSITGEYGYTF.

The chain couples TRBV10-3 to TRBJ2-2; 8 bases are shared with TRBD1. Losses at the gene ends were 4 bases for V and 6 bases for J; bases not matched to a gene: 16. The CDR3 consists of 18 residues. CDR1 and CDR2 from the germline V gene are ENHRY and SYGVKD. The CDR3, as DNA: TGTGCCATCAGTGTTACCTCGGAGGCAGGGGGCGAGTCCGGGGAGCTGTTTTTT. Amino acids: CAISVTSEAGGESGELFF.

CDR3 loop: CASSLPAQETQYF. The CDR3 DNA sequence: TGCGCCAGCAGCTTGCCAGCACAAGAGACCCAGTACTTC. This chain connects TRBV5-1 to TRBJ2-5; D is unclear. V was clipped by 1 base and J by 2 bases, with 6 bases between them. CDR3 length: 13 residues. In germline, CDR1 is SGHRS, CDR2 YFSETQ.

The chain couples TRBV12-5 to TRBJ1-3; no reliable D call. Germline-derived CDR1 and CDR2 are LGHNT and FRNRAP. CDR3 length equals 13 residues. Deletions cut 6 bases from V and 4 bases from J, with 10 bases between. The CDR3: CASGPLSGNTIYF. In DNA, the CDR3 is TGTGCTAGTGGCCCTTTGTCGGGAAACACCATATATTTT.

V and J are TRBV5-6 and TRBJ2-5; possibly TRBD2 for D (6 bases). Trimming shortened V by 2 bases and J by 7 bases, and 15 bases separated the two germline ends. Germline V gene lookup returns CDR1 SGHDT and CDR2 YYEEEE. The CDR3 length is 14 residues. The CDR3 spells CASSFPGDPGTQYF. In DNA form, the CDR3 reads TGTGCCAGCAGCTTTCCGGGGGACCCGGGGACCCAGTACTTC.

The chain has TRBV6-5 and TRBJ2-7, with 7 bases fitting TRBD1. The CDR3 runs 14 residues. CDR1 and CDR2 (germline): MNHEY, SVGAGI. Trimming removed 3 bases from V and 1 base from J; junction bases left unmatched: 3. The CDR3 bases are TGTGCCAGCAGTTATAGCAGGGGGTCCTACGAGCAGTACTTC. Amino acids: CASSYSRGSYEQYF.